Detailed here is one T cell receptor (beta chain). This clonotype came up many times. What antigen it recognizes has not been identified. Base qualities are not at hand, and no much larger clone is one base apart. The data stem from a study of naive and memory T cell subsets (dated by TCRdb to the late 2010s). Concerning the study at large: An open-source, UMI-based TCR alpha and beta sequencing pipeline was applied to sorted naive and memory peripheral blood T cell subsets. IgG serology results and the functional CMV T cell responses were in complete agreement. RNA was DNase-treated and reverse transcribed with TCR constant-region primers, mostly using SuperScript III. Points the paper makes about the study in general: Each clonotype was defined as a single alpha or beta chain sequence rather than as a paired alpha/beta receptor. The repertoire findings for the naive and memory subsets could not be validated against a ground truth, as none was available. After error correction, only a single occurrence was seen for over 95% of naive TCR sequences, so much steeper abundance distributions were produced than in memory subsets. In both CD4 and CD8 cells, going from naive through CM, EM and EMRA, the Gini index went up while Shannon and inverse Simpson diversity went down. RNA-based TCR counts may be affected by expression changes linked to T cell activation and differentiation. A few larger clonotypes were found in naive repertoires, especially CD8, and these larger clonotypes were possibly memory cells re-expressing CD45RA. TCR abundance followed a power law with an exponent that was different for naive and memory subsets but consistent across the three individuals.

The junction shows trimming of 0 bases on V and 4 bases on J, plus 9 bases between the germline ends. CDR1 SGHDN and CDR2 FVKESK were looked up in the germline V gene. The CDR3 sequence holds 14 residues, the cysteine and phenylalanine included. Of the read, only the CDR3 DNA is kept; its 42 bases are in frame from base 1. Receptor libraries were prepared by UMI-ligation and nested PCR. An equimolar mix of two oligonucleotides covering both TRBC1 and TRBC2 was used as the beta constant-region primer. Four rounds of PCR, combining the SP2 primer with nested alpha and beta constant-region primers, were used to amplify the ligated cDNA. A single-stranded oligonucleotide bearing the SP2 primer plus a 12-nucleotide UMI was ligated onto the 3' end of the cDNA by T4 RNA ligase 1. Incubation of the ligation reaction lasted roughly 20-25 hours at 16 degrees C. PCR2 was usually performed as a SYBR Green qPCR and halted at a preset threshold so that over-amplification would not occur. Every purification after the first one was done using Agencourt AMPure XP magnetic beads. Library amounts were measured by Qubit and library quality was assessed on a TapeStation, where the main peak was expected at around 650 bp. Pooled libraries were sequenced on an Illumina MiSeq with v2 2x251 paired-end kits, typically giving roughly 0.9-2.2 million reads per sample. Each sample library was pooled at approximately 3.7 nM, and about 5-7.5% PhiX was included to improve cluster recognition. In the source study's methods: Using tag matching that tolerated one base-pair mismatch, Decombinator assigned V and J genes to FASTQ reads that had been processed by Demultiplexor. By using UMIs, Collapsinator corrected both sequencing errors and the frequency errors caused by PCR heterogeneity. TCRs were translated and CDR3s were extracted from the conserved cysteine to the FGXG phenylalanine by CDR3Translator, with non-productive sequences being flagged. Gini, Shannon entropy and inverse Simpson indices were computed after subsampling the repertoires to the same number of UMI-defined TCRs. Within the linear range, a power law was fitted to clonotype abundance distributions using maximum likelihood. Similar UMI counts, unique TCR numbers and clonal distributions were obtained with the pipeline and with MIGEC on one naive CD8 sample. One analysis removed from the naive repertoire any naive TCRs that were also found in any memory subset from the same donor. Repertoires were searched for about 7,000 CMV-associated CDR3 sequences compiled from VDJdb and a published dataset. TCRdb trimmed the raw reads at Q25, called clones with MiXCR and kept productive beta chains. Entries are consolidated by CDR3 protein sequence, retaining the most common genes and DNA. V and J calls and clone size were set by TCRdb, not the authors. The sample data list 85,000 to 130,000 distinct CDR3 sequences, and about 14% of these were observed just once. Roughly 3.1% of the sample goes to the ten largest clones.

TCR alpha and beta chain libraries were amplified separately from the second PCR step onward. CMV status of each donor was established by measuring IFNgamma production from CD4+ T cells after fresh PBMCs were stimulated overnight with CMV viral lysate. Using Miltenyi beads, CD4 T cells were first positively selected, and CD8 T cells were then positively selected from the CD4-negative fraction. Cells were stained for CD3, CD4, CD8, CD45RA, CD27 and a live/dead dye and were sorted on a BD Aria II into four subsets based on CD45RA and CD27. Blood was obtained from three healthy volunteers, and the blood from each volunteer was fractionated into CD4 and CD8 T cells and subsequently into four differentiation subsets. Approximately 0.13 L of peripheral blood was drawn per donor, and PBMC were isolated by Ficoll-Paque PLUS density-gradient centrifugation. The sorted cells were lysed in RLT buffer, after which RNA was extracted using a Qiagen RNeasy kit and kept at -80 degrees C.

The receptor's source is a human donor in good health. Material for sequencing was naive CD8+ T cells from blood. According to the study, the label for this sample's cell subset or site signals: naive T cells, CD45RA high CD27+. The V and J genes are TRBV14 and TRBJ1-1; TRBD1 is possibly the D segment (6 matching bases). This receptor carries the CDR3 CASSQEQGFTEAFF. The sequenced DNA is TGTGCCAGCAGCCAAGAACAGGGCTTCACTGAAGCTTTCTTT. Reference TRBV14 and TRBJ1-1 proteins supply the regions before and after the CDR3; the full variable domain is: EAGVTQFPSHSVIEKGQTVTLRCDPISGHDNLYWYRRVMGKEIKFLLHFVKESKQDESGMPNNRFLAERTGGTYSTLKVQPAELEDSGVYFCASSQEQGFTEAFFGQGTRLTVV.